These T cell receptor beta chains were read from a single sample in a study of cytomegalovirus exposure and HLA in healthy donors. Produced via immunoSEQ multiplex PCR; TCRdb's table is partial and in-frame only. Recorded for this sample: 200,000 or so clones. The sequencing sample was made of PBMCs. The receptor source for this set is a girl aged 2 to 9 in good health and CMV-seropositive. Each CDR3 is given with its conserved first and last residue. Fields, in order: D gene, J gene, V gene, CDR3 protein, CDR3 DNA. A D gene is named only where the DNA matches it firmly.

>TRBD1|TRBJ2-7|TRBV5-1
CASSSGYTGGNYEQYF
TGCGCCAGCAGCTCGGGCTACACAGGGGGCAACTACGAGCAGTACTTC
>-|TRBJ2-7|TRBV9
CASSLGGGYEQYF
TGTGCCAGCAGTTTAGGGGGGGGGTACGAGCAGTACTTC
>TRBD2|TRBJ2-7|TRBV4-2
CASSQELAAIYEQYF
TGTGCCAGCAGCCAAGAACTAGCGGCTATCTACGAGCAGTACTTC
>TRBD2|TRBJ2-3|TRBV15
CATSRGLAGDTDTQYF
TGTGCCACCAGCAGAGGTTTAGCGGGAGACACAGATACGCAGTATTTT
>TRBD1|TRBJ2-7|TRBV27
CASSMTGYEQYF
TGTGCCAGCAGTATGACAGGGTACGAGCAGTACTTC
>-|TRBJ2-5|TRBV7-2
CASSAWTVQETQYF
TGTGCCAGCAGCGCCTGGACAGTCCAAGAGACCCAGTACTTC
>-|TRBJ2-7|TRBV28
CASSTPGEQYF
TGTGCCAGCAGTACACCTGGCGAGCAGTACTTC
>TRBD2|TRBJ2-3|TRBV7-9
CASSFPRGTSKRITDTRYF
TGTGCCAGCAGCTTCCCAAGGGGGACTAGCAAACGAATCACAGATACGCGGTATTTT
>-|TRBJ1-3|TRBV18
CASSLYGEAGNTIYF
TGTGCCAGCTCACTTTACGGGGAAGCTGGAAACACCATATATTTT
>TRBD2|TRBJ2-3|TRBV5-1
CASSLVGRGVADTQYF
TGCGCCAGCAGCTTGGTTGGGAGGGGAGTCGCAGATACGCAGTATTTT
>-|TRBJ2-5|TRBV2
CASSSQGLGPQYF
TGTGCCAGCAGCTCACAGGGTTTAGGGCCCCAGTACTTC
>-|TRBJ2-3|TRBV7-2
CASSLRQGGTDTQYF
TGTGCCAGCAGCTTGCGGCAGGGCGGCACAGATACGCAGTATTTT
>-|TRBJ2-7|TRBV25-1
CASSDSRNRSSYEQYF
TGTGCCAGCAGTGATTCCCGGAACAGGAGCTCCTACGAGCAGTACTTC
>TRBD2|TRBJ2-7|TRBV28
CASIPLRTSGYYEQYF
TGTGCCAGCATCCCACTCCGGACTAGCGGTTACTACGAGCAGTACTTC
>TRBD2|TRBJ2-7|TRBV5-6
CASSSRLAGDEQYF
TGTGCCAGCAGCTCAAGACTAGCGGGAGACGAGCAGTACTTC
>-|TRBJ2-3|TRBV7-2
CASSPSGLTTDTQYF
TGTGCCAGCAGCCCGTCCGGACTTACCACAGATACGCAGTATTTT
>TRBD2|TRBJ2-7|TRBV5-6
CASSYRTSGRGYEQYF
TGTGCCAGCAGCTATCGGACTAGCGGGAGAGGCTACGAGCAGTACTTC
>-|TRBJ1-1|TRBV7-2
CASSFPGGMNTEAFF
TGTGCCAGCAGCTTTCCGGGAGGAATGAACACTGAAGCTTTCTTT
>-|TRBJ1-2|TRBV7-9
CASSLDGNSRYTF
TGTGCCAGCAGCTTAGATGGAAATTCGAGGTACACCTTC
>-|TRBJ1-3|TRBV28
CASSFLGQTAVSGNTIYF
TGTGCCAGCAGTTTTCTAGGACAAACTGCGGTTTCGGGAAACACCATATATTTT
>TRBD1|TRBJ2-7|TRBV2
CASSGTGGEQYF
TGTGCCAGCAGCGGGACAGGGGGCGAGCAGTACTTC
>-|TRBJ2-2|TRBV19
CASSITTGSGELFF
TGTGCCAGTAGTATAACCACAGGGTCCGGGGAGCTGTTTTTT
>TRBD2|TRBJ2-5|TRBV4-1
CASSQGLAGGEETQYF
TGCGCCAGCAGCCAAGGGCTAGCGGGAGGAGAAGAGACCCAGTACTTC
>TRBD2|TRBJ2-7|TRBV6-5
CASRAIAGGHYEQYF
TGTGCCAGCAGAGCGATAGCGGGAGGCCACTACGAGCAGTACTTC
>-|TRBJ2-5|TRBV9
CASSVGAHKTQYF
TGTGCCAGCAGCGTAGGCGCCCATAAGACCCAGTACTTC
>TRBD1|TRBJ1-1|TRBV28
CASSVQRTGMNTEAFF
TGTGCCAGCAGTGTTCAAAGGACAGGGATGAACACTGAAGCTTTCTTT
>TRBD1|TRBJ2-7|TRBV5-1
CASSLTGDSPYEQYF
TGCGCCAGCAGCCTTACCGGGGACAGTCCCTACGAGCAGTACTTC
>-|TRBJ1-1|TRBV7-8
CASSAVRVTEAFF
TGTGCCAGCAGCGCGGTCAGGGTTACTGAAGCTTTCTTT
>TRBD1|TRBJ1-1|TRBV7-9
CASSLGGRGLDTEAFF
TGTGCCAGCAGCTTGGGGGGCAGGGGGCTAGACACTGAAGCTTTCTTT
>-|TRBJ1-1|TRBV27
CASSLLGAGTEAFF
TGTGCCAGCAGTTTACTCGGGGCGGGGACTGAAGCTTTCTTT
>TRBD1|TRBJ2-7|TRBV10-3
CAISRGTGTYEQYF
TGTGCCATCAGCCGGGGGACAGGGACCTACGAGCAGTACTTC
>TRBD1|TRBJ1-2|TRBV28
CASSYTGTGVGYTF
TGTGCCAGCAGTTACACCGGGACAGGGGTCGGCTACACCTTC
>TRBD2|TRBJ2-5|TRBV5-1
CASSALLAGGQETQYF
TGCGCCAGCAGCGCCCTTCTAGCGGGAGGACAAGAGACCCAGTACTTC
>-|TRBJ1-1|TRBV27
CASIAPGFGNTEAFF
TGTGCCAGCATCGCCCCGGGATTCGGGAACACTGAAGCTTTCTTT
>-|TRBJ2-3|TRBV6-8
CAGAGVADTQYF
TGTGCCGGGGCCGGCGTGGCAGATACGCAGTATTTT
>-|TRBJ2-7|TRBV10-1
CASGDGGGAEQYF
TGCGCCAGCGGAGATGGGGGGGGCGCCGAGCAGTACTTC
>-|TRBJ1-6|TRBV5-4
CASSSGQGHQIQNSPLHF
TGTGCCAGCAGCTCCGGGCAGGGACATCAAATCCAAAATTCACCCCTCCACTTT
>TRBD2|TRBJ2-1|TRBV2
CASREGRNEQFF
TGTGCCAGCCGGGAGGGCCGCAATGAGCAGTTCTTC